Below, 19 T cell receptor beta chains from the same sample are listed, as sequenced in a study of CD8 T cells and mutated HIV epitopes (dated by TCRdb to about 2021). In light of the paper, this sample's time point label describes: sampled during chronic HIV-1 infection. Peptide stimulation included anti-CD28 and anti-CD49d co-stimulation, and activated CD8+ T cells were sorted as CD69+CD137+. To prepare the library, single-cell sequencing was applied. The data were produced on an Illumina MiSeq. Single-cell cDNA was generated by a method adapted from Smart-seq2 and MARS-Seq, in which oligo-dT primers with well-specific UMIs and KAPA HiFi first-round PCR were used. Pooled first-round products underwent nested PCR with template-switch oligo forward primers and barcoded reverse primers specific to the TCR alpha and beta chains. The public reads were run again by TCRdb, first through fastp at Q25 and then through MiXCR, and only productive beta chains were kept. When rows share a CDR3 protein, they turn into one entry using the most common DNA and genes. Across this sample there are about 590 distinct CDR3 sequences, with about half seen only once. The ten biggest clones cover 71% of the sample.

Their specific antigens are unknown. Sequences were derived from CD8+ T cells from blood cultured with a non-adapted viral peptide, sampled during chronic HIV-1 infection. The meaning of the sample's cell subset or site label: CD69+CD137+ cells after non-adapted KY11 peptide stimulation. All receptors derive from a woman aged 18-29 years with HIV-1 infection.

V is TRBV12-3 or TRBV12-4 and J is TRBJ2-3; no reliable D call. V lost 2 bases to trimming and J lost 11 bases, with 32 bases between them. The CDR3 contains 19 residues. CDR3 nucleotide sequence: TGTGCCAGCAGTTTAATCGGTATCAACGCAGAGTCGTGGCACATGGGGCAGTATTTT. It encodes CASSLIGINAESWHMGQYF.

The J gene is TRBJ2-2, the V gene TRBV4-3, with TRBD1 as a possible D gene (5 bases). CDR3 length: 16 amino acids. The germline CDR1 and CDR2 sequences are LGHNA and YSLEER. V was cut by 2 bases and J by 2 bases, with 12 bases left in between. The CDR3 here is CASSQQGMVNTGELFF. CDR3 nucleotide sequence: TGCGCCAGCAGCCAACAGGGAATGGTAAACACCGGGGAGCTGTTTTTT.

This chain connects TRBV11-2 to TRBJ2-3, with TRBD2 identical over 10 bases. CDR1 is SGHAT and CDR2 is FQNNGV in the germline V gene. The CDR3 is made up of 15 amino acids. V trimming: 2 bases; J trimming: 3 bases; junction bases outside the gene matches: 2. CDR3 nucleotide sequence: TGTGCCAGCAGCTTATTACTAGCGGGGACAGATACGCAGTATTTT. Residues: CASSLLLAGTDTQYF.

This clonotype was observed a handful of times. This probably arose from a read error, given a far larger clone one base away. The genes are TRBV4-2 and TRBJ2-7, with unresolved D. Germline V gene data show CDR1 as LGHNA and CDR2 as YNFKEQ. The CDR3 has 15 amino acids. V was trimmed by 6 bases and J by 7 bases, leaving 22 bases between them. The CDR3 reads CASSQTLIRSNEQYF. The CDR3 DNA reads TGTGCCAGCAGTCAAACCCTTATTAGGAGCAATGAGCAGTACTTC.

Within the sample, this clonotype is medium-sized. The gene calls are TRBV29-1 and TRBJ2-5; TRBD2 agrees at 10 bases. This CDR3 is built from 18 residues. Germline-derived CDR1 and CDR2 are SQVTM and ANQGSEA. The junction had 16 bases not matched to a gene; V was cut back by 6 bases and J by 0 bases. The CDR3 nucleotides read TGCAGCGTCCTCTGGGGGCTAGCGGGGGCCCTTAACCAAGAGACCCAGTACTTC. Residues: CSVLWGLAGALNQETQYF.

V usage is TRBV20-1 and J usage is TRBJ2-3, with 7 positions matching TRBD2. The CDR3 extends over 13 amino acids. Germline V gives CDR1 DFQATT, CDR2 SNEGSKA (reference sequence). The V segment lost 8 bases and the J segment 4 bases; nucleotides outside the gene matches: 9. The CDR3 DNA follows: TGCAGTCCCTGGGGGGGTCTCGCAGATACGCAGTATTTT. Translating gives CSPWGGLADTQYF.

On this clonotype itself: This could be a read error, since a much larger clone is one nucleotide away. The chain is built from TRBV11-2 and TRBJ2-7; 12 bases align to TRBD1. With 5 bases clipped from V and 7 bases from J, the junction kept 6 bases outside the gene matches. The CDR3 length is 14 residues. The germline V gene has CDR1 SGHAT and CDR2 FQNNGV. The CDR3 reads CASSPGDRGREQYF. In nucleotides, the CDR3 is TGTGCCAGCAGCCCTGGGGACAGGGGGCGTGAGCAGTACTTC.

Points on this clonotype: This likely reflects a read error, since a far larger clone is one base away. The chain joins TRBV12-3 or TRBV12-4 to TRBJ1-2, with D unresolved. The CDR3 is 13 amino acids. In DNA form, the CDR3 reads TGTGCCAGCAGGACGGGAACTAACTGTGGCTACACCTTC. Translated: CASRTGTNCGYTF.

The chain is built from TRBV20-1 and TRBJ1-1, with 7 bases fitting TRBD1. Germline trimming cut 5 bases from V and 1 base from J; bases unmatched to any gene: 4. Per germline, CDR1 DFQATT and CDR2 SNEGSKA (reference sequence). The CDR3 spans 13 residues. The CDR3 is CSAGGGENTEAFF. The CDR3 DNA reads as TGCAGTGCTGGAGGGGGCGAGAACACTGAAGCTTTCTTT.

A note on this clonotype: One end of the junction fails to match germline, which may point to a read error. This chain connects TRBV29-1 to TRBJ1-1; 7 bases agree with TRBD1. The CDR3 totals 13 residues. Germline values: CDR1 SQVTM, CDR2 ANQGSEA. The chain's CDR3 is CSVELQGNTEASF. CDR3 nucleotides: TGCAGCGTGGAGCTACAGGGGAACACTGAAGCTTCCTTT.

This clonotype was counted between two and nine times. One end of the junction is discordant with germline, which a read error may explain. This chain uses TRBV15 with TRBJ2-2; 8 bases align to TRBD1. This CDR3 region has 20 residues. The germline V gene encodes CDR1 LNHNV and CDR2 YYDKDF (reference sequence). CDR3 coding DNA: TGTGTCACCAGCACAGCAGGGGGGACAGGTGTTCCCGGAGACACCGGGGAGCTGCTTTTT. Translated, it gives CVTSTAGGTGVPGDTGELLF.

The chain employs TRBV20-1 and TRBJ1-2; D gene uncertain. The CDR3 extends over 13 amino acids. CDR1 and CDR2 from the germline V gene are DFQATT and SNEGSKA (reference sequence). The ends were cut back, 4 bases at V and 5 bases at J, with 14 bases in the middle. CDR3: CSAISAGEYGYTF. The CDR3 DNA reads TGCAGTGCTATATCTGCAGGCGAATATGGCTACACCTTC.

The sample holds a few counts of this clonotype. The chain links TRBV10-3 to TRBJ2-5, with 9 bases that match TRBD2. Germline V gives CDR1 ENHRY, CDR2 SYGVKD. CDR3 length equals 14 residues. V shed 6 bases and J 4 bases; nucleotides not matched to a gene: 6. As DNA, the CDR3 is TGTGCCATCAGCCCTAGCGGGAACCTAGAGACCCAGTACTTC. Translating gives CAISPSGNLETQYF.

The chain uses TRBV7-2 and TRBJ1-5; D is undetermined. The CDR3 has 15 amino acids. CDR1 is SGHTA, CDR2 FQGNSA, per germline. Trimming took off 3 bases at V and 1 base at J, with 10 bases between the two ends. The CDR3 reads CASSFGVGSNQPQHF. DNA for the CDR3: TGTGCCAGCAGCTTCGGCGTGGGGAGCAATCAGCCCCAGCATTTT.

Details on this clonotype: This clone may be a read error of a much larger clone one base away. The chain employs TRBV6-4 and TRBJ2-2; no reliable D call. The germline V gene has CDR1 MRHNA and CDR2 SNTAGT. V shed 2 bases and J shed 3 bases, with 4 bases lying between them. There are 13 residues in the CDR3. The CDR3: CASSDGDTGELFF. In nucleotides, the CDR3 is TGTGCCAGCAGTGACGGGGACACCGGGGAGCTGTTTTTT.

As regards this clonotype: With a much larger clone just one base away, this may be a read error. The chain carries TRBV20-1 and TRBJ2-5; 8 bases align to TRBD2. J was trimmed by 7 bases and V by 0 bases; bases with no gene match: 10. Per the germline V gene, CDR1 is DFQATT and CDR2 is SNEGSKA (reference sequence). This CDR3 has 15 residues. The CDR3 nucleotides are TGCAGTGCTAGAGATCAGGGCAGGGGACTAGGGACCCAGTACTTC. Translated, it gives CSARDQGRGLGTQYF.

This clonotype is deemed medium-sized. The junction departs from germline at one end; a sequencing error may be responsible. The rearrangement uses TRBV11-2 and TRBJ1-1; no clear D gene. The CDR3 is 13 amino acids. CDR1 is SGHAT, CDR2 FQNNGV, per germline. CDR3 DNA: TGTGTCAGCAGTTTAGATGGGAACACTGAAGCTTTCTTT. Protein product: CVSSLDGNTEAFF.

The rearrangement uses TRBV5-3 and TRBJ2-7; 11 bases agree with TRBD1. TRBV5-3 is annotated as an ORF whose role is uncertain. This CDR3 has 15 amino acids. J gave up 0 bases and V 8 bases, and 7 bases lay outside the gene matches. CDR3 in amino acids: CASSQGTGGSYEQYF. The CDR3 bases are TGTGCCAGCAGCCAAGGGACAGGGGGCTCCTACGAGCAGTACTTC.

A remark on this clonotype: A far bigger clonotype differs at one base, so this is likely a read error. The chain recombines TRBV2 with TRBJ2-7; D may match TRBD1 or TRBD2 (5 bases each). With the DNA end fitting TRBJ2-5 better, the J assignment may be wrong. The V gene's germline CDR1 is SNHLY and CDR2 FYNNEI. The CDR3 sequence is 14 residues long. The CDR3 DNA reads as TGTGCCACCGCCCCGGGACCAGAATTTGAGACCCAGTACTTC. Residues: CATAPGPEFETQYF.